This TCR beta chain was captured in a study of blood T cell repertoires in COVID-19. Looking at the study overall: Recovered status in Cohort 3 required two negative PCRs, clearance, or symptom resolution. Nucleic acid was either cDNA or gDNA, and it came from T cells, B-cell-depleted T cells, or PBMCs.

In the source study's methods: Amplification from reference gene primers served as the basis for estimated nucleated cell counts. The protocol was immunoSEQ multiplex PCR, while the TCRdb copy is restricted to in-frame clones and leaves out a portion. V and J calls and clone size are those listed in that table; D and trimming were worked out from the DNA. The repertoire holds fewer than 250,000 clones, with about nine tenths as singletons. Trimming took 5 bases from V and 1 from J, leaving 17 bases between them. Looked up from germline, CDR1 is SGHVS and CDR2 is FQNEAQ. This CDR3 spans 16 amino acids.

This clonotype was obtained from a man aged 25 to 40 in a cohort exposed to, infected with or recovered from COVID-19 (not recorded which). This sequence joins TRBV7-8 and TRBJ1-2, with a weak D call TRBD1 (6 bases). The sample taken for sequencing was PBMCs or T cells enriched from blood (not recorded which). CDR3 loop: CASSRGEGQSNYGYTF. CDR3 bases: TGTGCCAGCAGCCGTGGCGAAGGACAGAGTAACTATGGCTACACCTTC.